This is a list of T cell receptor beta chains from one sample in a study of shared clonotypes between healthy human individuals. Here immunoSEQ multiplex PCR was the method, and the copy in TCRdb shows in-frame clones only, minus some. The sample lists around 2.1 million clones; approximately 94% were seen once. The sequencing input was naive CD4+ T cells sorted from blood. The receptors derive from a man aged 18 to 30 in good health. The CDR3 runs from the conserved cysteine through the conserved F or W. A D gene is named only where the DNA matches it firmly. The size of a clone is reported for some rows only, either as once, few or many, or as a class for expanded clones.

CDR3nt: TGTGCCAGCAGCTTGGTGGGATCCGGCAATCAGCCCCAGCATTTT; CDR3aa: CASSLVGSGNQPQHF; len: 15; d_gene: NA; v_gene: TRBV5-8; j_gene: TRBJ1-5; abundance: NA
CDR3nt: TGTGCCAGCAGCGTAGATGGAAACTCTGGAAACACCATATATTTT; CDR3aa: CASSVDGNSGNTIYF; len: 15; d_gene: NA; v_gene: TRBV9; j_gene: TRBJ1-3; abundance: NA
CDR3nt: TGTGCCAGCAGCTCGGACAGGGCCACCGGGGAGCTGTTTTTT; CDR3aa: CASSSDRATGELFF; len: 14; d_gene: TRBD1; v_gene: TRBV9; j_gene: TRBJ2-2; abundance: NA
CDR3nt: TGTGCCAGCAGTGAGGGTAAGAAAAAGTACGAGCAGTACTTC; CDR3aa: CASSEGKKKYEQYF; len: 14; d_gene: NA; v_gene: TRBV25-1; j_gene: TRBJ2-7; abundance: NA
CDR3nt: TGCGCCAGCAGCCAATCAGGGGGCGAATCCTACAATGAGCAGTTCTTC; CDR3aa: CASSQSGGESYNEQFF; len: 16; d_gene: TRBD1; v_gene: TRBV4-1; j_gene: TRBJ2-1; abundance: NA
CDR3nt: TGTGCCAGCAGTTCAGCGCTACCGGGACTAGGTGAGCAGTACTTC; CDR3aa: CASSSALPGLGEQYF; len: 15; d_gene: TRBD2; v_gene: TRBV5-4; j_gene: TRBJ2-7; abundance: NA
CDR3nt: TGCGCCAGCAGTGAGGCGGCCTACGAGCAGTACTTC; CDR3aa: CASSEAAYEQYF; len: 12; d_gene: NA; v_gene: TRBV10-2; j_gene: TRBJ2-7; abundance: NA
CDR3nt: TGTGCCAGCAGACTCGTGGTGGGCAATCAGCCCCAGCATTTT; CDR3aa: CASRLVVGNQPQHF; len: 14; d_gene: NA; v_gene: TRBV28; j_gene: TRBJ1-5; abundance: NA
CDR3nt: TGTGCCAGCAGTGAATGGTACAGCTCAAATCAGCCCCAGCATTTT; CDR3aa: CASSEWYSSNQPQHF; len: 15; d_gene: NA; v_gene: TRBV6-1; j_gene: TRBJ1-5; abundance: NA
CDR3nt: TGTGCCAGCTCACGAAGACAGGGGGCAACTAATGAAAAACTGTTTTTT; CDR3aa: CASSRRQGATNEKLFF; len: 16; d_gene: TRBD1; v_gene: TRBV18; j_gene: TRBJ1-4; abundance: NA
CDR3nt: TGTGCCTGGAGTCAATATAGCAATCAGCCCCAGCATTTT; CDR3aa: CAWSQYSNQPQHF; len: 13; d_gene: NA; v_gene: TRBV30; j_gene: TRBJ1-5; abundance: NA
CDR3nt: TGTGCCAGCAGTGGCGGCGGGGGGATGGGTGAGCAGTTCTTC; CDR3aa: CASSGGGGMGEQFF; len: 14; d_gene: TRBD2; v_gene: TRBV6-6; j_gene: TRBJ2-1; abundance: NA
CDR3nt: TGTGCCAGCAGTGACCGGGACAGGGTTGGCACTGAAGCTTTCTTT; CDR3aa: CASSDRDRVGTEAFF; len: 15; d_gene: TRBD1; v_gene: TRBV6-1; j_gene: TRBJ1-1; abundance: NA
CDR3nt: TGCGCCAGCAGCCAAGACAGGGGAGGGGATAATGAAAAACTGTTTTTT; CDR3aa: CASSQDRGGDNEKLFF; len: 16; d_gene: NA; v_gene: TRBV4-1; j_gene: TRBJ1-4; abundance: NA
CDR3nt: TGTGCCAGCAGTGCTTCGAACTGGGGTGAGCAGTTCTTC; CDR3aa: CASSASNWGEQFF; len: 13; d_gene: NA; v_gene: TRBV6-5; j_gene: TRBJ2-1; abundance: NA
CDR3nt: TGTGCCAGCAGCCCAGGACTAGCGGGAGTCCCGACCTCCTACGAGCAGTACTTC; CDR3aa: CASSPGLAGVPTSYEQYF; len: 18; d_gene: TRBD2; v_gene: TRBV7-6; j_gene: TRBJ2-7; abundance: NA
CDR3nt: TGTGCCAGCAGTTTTGCACGCGGGGATTCACCCCTCCACTTT; CDR3aa: CASSFARGDSPLHF; len: 14; d_gene: NA; v_gene: TRBV6-6; j_gene: TRBJ1-6; abundance: NA
CDR3nt: TGTGCCAGCAGCGTAGAACCGGGAGAGACCCAGTACTTC; CDR3aa: CASSVEPGETQYF; len: 13; d_gene: NA; v_gene: TRBV9; j_gene: TRBJ2-5; abundance: once
CDR3nt: TGTGCCAGCAGCTTAGTTCAGGCTAGCCTGTATGGCTACACCTTC; CDR3aa: CASSLVQASLYGYTF; len: 15; d_gene: NA; v_gene: TRBV7-9; j_gene: TRBJ1-2; abundance: NA
CDR3nt: TGTGCCAGCAGTCGGGGACTAGCGGGCCGACTGTACTTC; CDR3aa: CASSRGLAGRLYF; len: 13; d_gene: TRBD2; v_gene: TRBV6-5; j_gene: TRBJ2-7; abundance: NA
CDR3nt: TGTGCCAGCAGCCTCCCGTCGGGATATGGCTACACCTTC; CDR3aa: CASSLPSGYGYTF; len: 13; d_gene: NA; v_gene: TRBV5-6; j_gene: TRBJ1-2; abundance: NA
CDR3nt: TGTGCCAGCAGTCCGGGGGGGTGGATTAGCTACGAGCAGTACTTC; CDR3aa: CASSPGGWISYEQYF; len: 15; d_gene: TRBD2; v_gene: TRBV6-6; j_gene: TRBJ2-7; abundance: NA
CDR3nt: TGTGCCAGCAGCTTAAGCCTTGGACCTAGCTTTTATGGCTACACCTTC; CDR3aa: CASSLSLGPSFYGYTF; len: 16; d_gene: NA; v_gene: TRBV11-2; j_gene: TRBJ1-2; abundance: NA
CDR3nt: TGTGCCAGCAGCTTAGAACAGGGAAGGCAAGCTTTCTTT; CDR3aa: CASSLEQGRQAFF; len: 13; d_gene: NA; v_gene: TRBV7-9; j_gene: TRBJ1-1; abundance: NA
CDR3nt: TGTGCCAGCAGCCCGACAGGGGAAGGGGGAAACATTCAGTACTTC; CDR3aa: CASSPTGEGGNIQYF; len: 15; d_gene: TRBD1; v_gene: TRBV28; j_gene: TRBJ2-4; abundance: NA
CDR3nt: TGTGCCAGCATCCCGGGACTAGCTAGCTCCTACGAGCAGTACTTC; CDR3aa: CASIPGLASSYEQYF; len: 15; d_gene: TRBD2; v_gene: TRBV2; j_gene: TRBJ2-7; abundance: NA